This T cell receptor beta chain was captured in a study of metastatic and nonmetastatic thyroid tumors. Study overall: Repertoires from blood and tumor or nodule tissue of malignant and benign thyroid patients were compared.

Study results and limitations: Reportedly, malignant thyroid tumors had significantly higher TCR beta diversity than benign nodules, in blood and tumor.

This CDR3 is built from 16 residues. CDR1 is DFQATT, CDR2 SNEGSKA, per germline (reference sequence). Germline trimming cut 2 bases from V and 6 bases from J; bases unmatched to any gene: 8. TCRdb re-called the PCR reads via MiXCR. This table has over 55,000 clones, 25% to 35% appearing once. Patients were all untreated before their thyroid surgery. As regards this clone: The antigen is unknown.

The source material was blood. The chain links TRBV20-1 to TRBJ1-6; 9 nucleotides match TRBD1. This clonotype was sampled from a female donor with papillary thyroid cancer or a benign thyroid nodule (not recorded which). Some clones in this sample may be carry-over from other donors' samples. The CDR3 reads CSARIGAGQGNSPLHF. DNA of the CDR3: TGCAGTGCTAGAATCGGTGCGGGACAGGGTAATTCACCCCTCCACTTT.